The next 26 T cell receptor beta chains were all read from a single sample in a study of T cell responses to AZD1222 COVID-19 vaccine. The table came from immunoSEQ multiplex PCR; TCRdb's copy has only in-frame clones and leaves some out. Among about 160,000 clones listed, about nine tenths were seen once. This specimen consisted of peripheral blood, obtained on day 0 of AZD1222 vaccination. Receptor source: an adult in good health.

V and J are TRBV27 and TRBJ1-1; 8 nucleotides align to TRBD1. The germline CDR1 and CDR2 sequences are MNHEY and SMNVEV (reference sequence). V gave up 4 bases and J gave up 4 bases; unmatched junction bases: 8. The CDR3 runs 15 residues. CDR3 residues: CASSYYRGAATEAFF. In nucleotides, the CDR3 is TGTGCCAGCAGTTATTACAGGGGGGCGGCCACTGAAGCTTTCTTT.

The CDR3 sequence: CASSFDRYNEQFF. Here the CDR3 DNA reads TGTGCCAGCAGCTTCGACCGATACAATGAGCAGTTCTTC. The V gene is TRBV11-2, the J gene TRBJ2-1; D unresolved. Germline values: CDR1 SGHAT, CDR2 FQNNGV. V was shortened by 3 bases and J by 4 bases, with 7 bases between the two germline ends. There are 13 residues in the CDR3.

The CDR3 nucleotides read TGTGCCAGCAGCTCTTACCCGGCCCGGGGAAAAGAGACCCAGTACTTC. It is translated as CASSSYPARGKETQYF. The rearrangement uses TRBV7-7 and TRBJ2-5; D perhaps matches TRBD2 (5 bases). Germline assignment: CDR1 SSHAT and CDR2 FNYEAQ (reference sequence). Trimming shortened V by 4 bases and J by 3 bases, and 18 bases separated the two germline ends. The CDR3 consists of 16 residues.

This chain joins TRBV9 and TRBJ2-2, with a weak D call TRBD1 (5 bases). Germline assignment: CDR1 SGDLS and CDR2 YYNGEE. Deletions cut 0 bases from V and 4 bases from J, with 7 bases between. The length of the CDR3 is 14 residues. The CDR3, as DNA: TGTGCCAGCAGCGTAGTAGACAGCACCGGGGAGCTGTTTTTT. As protein: CASSVVDSTGELFF.

The chain uses TRBV11-2 and TRBJ1-2, with a tentative D call TRBD1 (5 bases). The CDR3 is made up of 14 amino acids. Trimming took 5 bases from V and 3 from J, leaving 13 bases between them. From germline, CDR1 is SGHAT and CDR2 FQNNGV. The CDR3 DNA sequence: TGTGCCAGCAGCCCCCAGGGAGTGGACTATGGCTACACCTTC. It is translated as CASSPQGVDYGYTF.

This clone was observed once. The chain employs TRBV5-1 and TRBJ2-2; weak D call: TRBD1 (6 bases). This CDR3 comprises 14 residues. Trimming took off 5 bases at V and 1 base at J, with 9 bases between the two ends. Germline CDR1 SGHRS, CDR2 YFSETQ. This chain's CDR3 is CASRVTGNTGELFF. In nucleotides, the CDR3 is TGCGCCAGCAGAGTGACAGGGAACACCGGGGAGCTGTTTTTT.

This rearrangement joins TRBV4-3 to TRBJ1-5; D not resolved. There are 15 residues in the CDR3. The germline V gene encodes CDR1 LGHNA and CDR2 YSLEER. Trimming took off 0 bases at V and 7 bases at J, with 13 bases between the two ends. For the CDR3, the DNA is TGCGCCAGCAGCCAAGATCTGGACGTCCTCCAGCCCCAGCATTTT. This sequence encodes CASSQDLDVLQPQHF.

V is TRBV5-1 and J is TRBJ1-2; D unclear. The V end lost 0 bases, the J end lost 8 bases, and 11 bases lay between the germline ends. In germline, CDR1 is SGHRS, CDR2 YFSETQ. The CDR3 covers 13 residues. The CDR3 region is CASSLDVGLGYTF. The CDR3 bases are TGCGCCAGCAGCTTGGACGTAGGTCTCGGCTACACCTTC. Together with reference TRBV5-1 and TRBJ1-2, the CDR3 gives the full variable domain: KAGVTQTPRYLIKTRGQQVTLSCSPISGHRSVSWYQQTPGQGLQFLFEYFSETQRNKGNFPGRFSGRQFSNSRSEMNVSTLELGDSALYLCASSLDVGLGYTFGSGTRLTVV.

The chain couples TRBV19 to TRBJ2-3; 9 bases line up with TRBD1. The CDR3 length is 15 residues. V dropped 3 bases and J dropped 6; count of bases not matched to a gene: 7. Germline V gene data show CDR1 as LNHDA and CDR2 as SQIVND (reference sequence). CDR3 DNA: TGTGCCAGTAGTATCACAGGGGGCGTAGGGGATACGCAGTATTTT. Translating it yields CASSITGGVGDTQYF.

This chain joins TRBV6-5 and TRBJ1-1; a possible D gene is TRBD1 (6 bases). The germline CDR1 and CDR2 sequences are MNHEY and SVGAGI. V gave up 5 bases and J gave up 1 base, with 14 bases separating them. The CDR3 is made up of 15 amino acids. This chain's CDR3 is CASSTSWTANTEAFF. CDR3 in DNA: TGTGCCAGCAGTACCTCTTGGACAGCGAACACTGAAGCTTTCTTT.

The chain's CDR3 is CASRRGTGAYGYTF. As DNA, the CDR3 is TGTGCCAGCAGAAGAGGAACAGGGGCCTATGGCTACACCTTC. The chain joins TRBV6-5 to TRBJ1-2; 7 nucleotides align to TRBD1. V trimming: 6 bases; J trimming: 4 bases; junction bases outside the gene matches: 8. Germline loops: CDR1 MNHEY, CDR2 SVGAGI. The CDR3 spans 14 residues.

The J gene is TRBJ2-3, the V gene TRBV19, with D perhaps TRBD1 (6 bases). The CDR3 loop spans 12 amino acids. Germline V CDR1 and CDR2: LNHDA, SQIVND (reference sequence). Trimming took off 6 bases at V and 7 bases at J, with 11 bases between the two ends. CDR3 bases: TGTGCCAGTAGCAGGACAGAATATACGCAGTATTTT. This gives the protein CASSRTEYTQYF. The full variable domain, with the rest looked up from reference TRBV19 and TRBJ2-3, is DGGITQSPKYLFRKEGQNVTLSCEQNLNHDAMYWYRQDPGQGLRLIYYSQIVNDFQKGDIAEGYSVSREKKESFPLTVTSAQKNPTAFYLCASSRTEYTQYFGPGTRLTVL.

V gene TRBV30 combines with J gene TRBJ2-7; TRBD2 is a possible D gene (6 bases). The CDR3 extends over 14 amino acids. V dropped 1 base and J dropped 4 bases, with 14 bases sitting between them. Germline lookup yields CDR1 GTSNPN and CDR2 SVGIG (reference sequence). The DNA of the CDR3 is TGTGCCTGGAGTGAGGTAGGAGGGTTTTACGAGCAGTACTTC. Translation: CAWSEVGGFYEQYF.

This chain links TRBV6-5 with TRBJ1-1; tentative D call: TRBD1 (5 bases). Trimming pared 4 bases from V and 0 bases from J, leaving 9 bases between. The CDR3 sequence is 14 residues long. Germline V lookup: CDR1 MNHEY, CDR2 SVGAGI. The CDR3 bases are TGTGCCAGCAGTTGGGGACGTATGAACACTGAAGCTTTCTTT. Protein sequence: CASSWGRMNTEAFF.

A word on this clone: At one end the junction does not follow the germline gene, possibly because of a read error. The rearrangement uses TRBV12-3 or TRBV12-4 and TRBJ1-2, with 8 bases fitting TRBD1. This CDR3 is built from 13 residues. The DNA of the CDR3 is TGTGCCAGCAGGTTAGACAGGGGAAGAGGCTACACCTTC. Translated: CASRLDRGRGYTF.

This clone was detected only once. The rearrangement joins TRBV5-4 to TRBJ1-2, with D possibly TRBD1 on 6 matching bases. The CDR3 extends over 15 amino acids. V was trimmed by 0 bases and J by 6 bases, leaving 15 bases between them. Germline CDR1 reads SGHNT; CDR2 reads YYREEE (reference sequence). The DNA of the CDR3 is TGTGCCAGCAGCTTGGAGGGGGGGCGAGGACATGGCTACACCTTC. It translates to CASSLEGGRGHGYTF.

This chain links TRBV11-2 with TRBJ1-1; tentative D call: TRBD1 (6 bases). V was trimmed by 1 base and J by 4 bases, leaving 7 bases between them. Per germline, CDR1 SGHAT and CDR2 FQNNGV. The CDR3 totals 13 residues. The CDR3, as DNA: TGTGCCAGCAGCTTAGCAGGGGTCACTGAAGCTTTCTTT. It is translated as CASSLAGVTEAFF.

This chain connects TRBV11-1 to TRBJ2-3; TRBD2 matches at 9 bases. Germline CDR1 is SGHAT and CDR2 is FQDESV (reference sequence). J gave up 1 base and V 1 base, and 0 bases lay outside the gene matches. The CDR3 totals 15 residues. The CDR3 nucleotides read TGTGCCAGCAGCTTAGGCGGGGGGGGCACAGATACGCAGTATTTT. Residues: CASSLGGGGTDTQYF.

The chain employs TRBV24-1 and TRBJ2-5; a weak D match, TRBD2 (6 bases). Germline CDR1 reads KGHDR; CDR2 reads SFDVKD. The ends were cut back, 4 bases at V and 5 bases at J, with 13 bases in the middle. The CDR3 extends over 14 amino acids. The CDR3 here is CATSDQTSTETQYF. The CDR3 DNA sequence: TGTGCCACCAGTGACCAGACTAGTACGGAGACCCAGTACTTC.

V is TRBV12-3 or TRBV12-4 and J is TRBJ1-1, with 8 bases matching TRBD1. With 4 bases clipped from V and 8 bases from J, the junction kept 3 bases outside the gene matches. The CDR3 covers 12 residues. The CDR3 sequence is CASSYWTGEAFF. In DNA, the CDR3 is TGTGCCAGCAGTTATTGGACAGGGGAAGCTTTCTTT.

This clone was recorded a few times. The rearrangement joins TRBV27 to TRBJ1-1; no reliable D call. V was shortened by 6 bases and J by 3 bases, with 11 bases between the two germline ends. Germline V CDR1 and CDR2: MNHEY, SMNVEV (reference sequence). The CDR3 has 13 amino acids. CDR3 residues: CASSTAWDTEAFF. The CDR3 coding sequence is TGTGCCAGCAGCACAGCCTGGGACACTGAAGCTTTCTTT.

V gene TRBV7-2 combines with J gene TRBJ2-1; D remains ambiguous. Trimming took 5 bases from V and 0 from J, leaving 11 bases between them. The CDR3 extends over 15 amino acids. The V gene's germline CDR1 is SGHTA and CDR2 FQGNSA. The CDR3 region has the DNA TGTGCCAGCAGCCCCCTGCGGAGCTCCTACAATGAGCAGTTCTTC. This sequence encodes CASSPLRSSYNEQFF. Variable domain in full (rest from reference TRBV7-2 and TRBJ2-1): GAGVSQSPSNKVTEKGKDVELRCDPISGHTALYWYRQSLGQGLEFLIYFQGNSAPDKSGLPSDRFSAERTGGSVSTLTIQRTQQEDSAVYLCASSPLRSSYNEQFFGPGTRLTVL.

The chain combines TRBV14 with TRBJ2-2; D is ambiguous. Trimming removed 1 base from V and 6 bases from J, with 12 bases in between. Germline lookup yields CDR1 SGHDN and CDR2 FVKESK. The CDR3 extends over 15 amino acids. CDR3 DNA: TGTGCCAGCAGCCAAGGGGCGTTTAAGGCCGGGGAGCTGTTTTTT. Translation: CASSQGAFKAGELFF.

The chain has TRBV5-6 and TRBJ2-5; TRBD2 might be the D (6 bases). This CDR3 region has 16 residues. Germline V gives CDR1 SGHDT, CDR2 YYEEEE. V gave up 5 bases and J gave up 0 bases, with 17 bases separating them. The CDR3 DNA follows: TGTGCCAGCAGTGTGGGGGGAGGTTTGTACCAAGAGACCCAGTACTTC. It yields the protein CASSVGGGLYQETQYF. The variable domain in full, completed from reference TRBV5-6 and TRBJ2-5, reads DAGVTQSPTHLIKTRGQQVTLRCSPKSGHDTVSWYQQALGQGPQFIFQYYEEEERQRGNFPDRFSGHQFPNYSSELNVNALLLGDSALYLCASSVGGGLYQETQYFGPGTRLLVL.

The genes are TRBV9 and TRBJ1-2; D is unclear. The germline V gene encodes CDR1 SGDLS and CDR2 YYNGEE. The CDR3 covers 12 residues. V dropped 7 bases and J dropped 3 bases, with 10 bases sitting between them. The CDR3 spells CASGNPYYGYTF. In nucleotides, the CDR3 is TGTGCCAGCGGGAACCCCTACTATGGCTACACCTTC.

The V and J genes are TRBV27 and TRBJ2-1; 12 bases fit TRBD1. Germline V lookup: CDR1 MNHEY, CDR2 SMNVEV (reference sequence). V trimming: 6 bases; J trimming: 7 bases; junction bases outside the gene matches: 4. There are 14 residues in the CDR3. For the CDR3, the DNA is TGTGCCAGCAGGGGGACAGGGGGCTGGAATGAGCAGTTCTTC. It is translated as CASRGTGGWNEQFF.